This T cell receptor beta chain came from a study of beta chain features in type 1 diabetes. Whole-study results and caveats: Type 1 diabetes patients had moderately but significantly shorter TCRB CDR3s in all four CD4+ subsets. TCRB rearrangement may or may not be influenced by HLA type; here this remained unresolved.

The whole isolated RNA underwent reverse transcription, so sequencing captured expressed TCRB transcripts. Measured with immunoSEQ multiplex PCR; TCRdb has only the in-frame clones, and not every one. The data show over 600,000 clones, around 12% seen once. This CDR3 is 14 amino acids long. The germline V and J ends were trimmed by 7 bases and 0 bases, with 14 bases remaining between them. The germline CDR1 and CDR2 sequences are SGHRS and YFSETQ. On this clone: Its specificity is not known.

The TCR originated in a man aged 25-40 years with type 1 diabetes. This chain links TRBV5-1 with TRBJ2-7; D is uncertain. Sequencing used naive CD4+ T cells from blood. CDR3 region: CASQVGVSSYEQYF. The CDR3 bases are TGCGCCAGCCAGGTGGGCGTCAGCTCCTACGAGCAGTACTTC.